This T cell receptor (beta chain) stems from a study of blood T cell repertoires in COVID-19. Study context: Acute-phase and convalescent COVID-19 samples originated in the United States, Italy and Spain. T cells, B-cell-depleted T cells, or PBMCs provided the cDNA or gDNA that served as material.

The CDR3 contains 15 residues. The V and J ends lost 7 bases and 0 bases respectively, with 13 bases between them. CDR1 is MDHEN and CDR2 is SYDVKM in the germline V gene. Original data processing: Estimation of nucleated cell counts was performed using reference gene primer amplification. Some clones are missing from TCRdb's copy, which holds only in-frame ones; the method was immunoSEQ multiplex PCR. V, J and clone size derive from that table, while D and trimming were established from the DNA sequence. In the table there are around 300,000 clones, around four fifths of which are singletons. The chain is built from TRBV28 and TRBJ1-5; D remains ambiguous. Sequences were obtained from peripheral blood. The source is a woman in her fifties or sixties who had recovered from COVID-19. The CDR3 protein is CASTTVIYSNQPQHF. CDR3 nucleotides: TGTGCCAGCACCACGGTAATCTATAGCAATCAGCCCCAGCATTTT. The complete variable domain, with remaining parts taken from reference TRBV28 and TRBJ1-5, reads DVKVTQSSRYLVKRTGEKVFLECVQDMDHENMFWYRQDPGLGLRLIYFSYDVKMKEKGDIPEGYSVSREKKERFSLILESASTNQTSMYLCASTTVIYSNQPQHFGDGTRLSIL.